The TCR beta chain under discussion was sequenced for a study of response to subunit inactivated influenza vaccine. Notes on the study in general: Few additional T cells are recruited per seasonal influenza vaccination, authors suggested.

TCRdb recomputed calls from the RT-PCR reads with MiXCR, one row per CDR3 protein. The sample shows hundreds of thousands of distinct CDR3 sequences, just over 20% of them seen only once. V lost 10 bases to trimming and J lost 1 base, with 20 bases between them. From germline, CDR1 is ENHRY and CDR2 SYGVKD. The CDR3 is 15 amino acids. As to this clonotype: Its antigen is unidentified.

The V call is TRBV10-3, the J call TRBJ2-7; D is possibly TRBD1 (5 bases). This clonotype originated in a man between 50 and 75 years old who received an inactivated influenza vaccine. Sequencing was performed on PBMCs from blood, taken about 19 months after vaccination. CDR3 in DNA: TGTGCCACCCAACGACGGGCAGGGATTTCCTACGAGCAGTACTTC. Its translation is CATQRRAGISYEQYF.